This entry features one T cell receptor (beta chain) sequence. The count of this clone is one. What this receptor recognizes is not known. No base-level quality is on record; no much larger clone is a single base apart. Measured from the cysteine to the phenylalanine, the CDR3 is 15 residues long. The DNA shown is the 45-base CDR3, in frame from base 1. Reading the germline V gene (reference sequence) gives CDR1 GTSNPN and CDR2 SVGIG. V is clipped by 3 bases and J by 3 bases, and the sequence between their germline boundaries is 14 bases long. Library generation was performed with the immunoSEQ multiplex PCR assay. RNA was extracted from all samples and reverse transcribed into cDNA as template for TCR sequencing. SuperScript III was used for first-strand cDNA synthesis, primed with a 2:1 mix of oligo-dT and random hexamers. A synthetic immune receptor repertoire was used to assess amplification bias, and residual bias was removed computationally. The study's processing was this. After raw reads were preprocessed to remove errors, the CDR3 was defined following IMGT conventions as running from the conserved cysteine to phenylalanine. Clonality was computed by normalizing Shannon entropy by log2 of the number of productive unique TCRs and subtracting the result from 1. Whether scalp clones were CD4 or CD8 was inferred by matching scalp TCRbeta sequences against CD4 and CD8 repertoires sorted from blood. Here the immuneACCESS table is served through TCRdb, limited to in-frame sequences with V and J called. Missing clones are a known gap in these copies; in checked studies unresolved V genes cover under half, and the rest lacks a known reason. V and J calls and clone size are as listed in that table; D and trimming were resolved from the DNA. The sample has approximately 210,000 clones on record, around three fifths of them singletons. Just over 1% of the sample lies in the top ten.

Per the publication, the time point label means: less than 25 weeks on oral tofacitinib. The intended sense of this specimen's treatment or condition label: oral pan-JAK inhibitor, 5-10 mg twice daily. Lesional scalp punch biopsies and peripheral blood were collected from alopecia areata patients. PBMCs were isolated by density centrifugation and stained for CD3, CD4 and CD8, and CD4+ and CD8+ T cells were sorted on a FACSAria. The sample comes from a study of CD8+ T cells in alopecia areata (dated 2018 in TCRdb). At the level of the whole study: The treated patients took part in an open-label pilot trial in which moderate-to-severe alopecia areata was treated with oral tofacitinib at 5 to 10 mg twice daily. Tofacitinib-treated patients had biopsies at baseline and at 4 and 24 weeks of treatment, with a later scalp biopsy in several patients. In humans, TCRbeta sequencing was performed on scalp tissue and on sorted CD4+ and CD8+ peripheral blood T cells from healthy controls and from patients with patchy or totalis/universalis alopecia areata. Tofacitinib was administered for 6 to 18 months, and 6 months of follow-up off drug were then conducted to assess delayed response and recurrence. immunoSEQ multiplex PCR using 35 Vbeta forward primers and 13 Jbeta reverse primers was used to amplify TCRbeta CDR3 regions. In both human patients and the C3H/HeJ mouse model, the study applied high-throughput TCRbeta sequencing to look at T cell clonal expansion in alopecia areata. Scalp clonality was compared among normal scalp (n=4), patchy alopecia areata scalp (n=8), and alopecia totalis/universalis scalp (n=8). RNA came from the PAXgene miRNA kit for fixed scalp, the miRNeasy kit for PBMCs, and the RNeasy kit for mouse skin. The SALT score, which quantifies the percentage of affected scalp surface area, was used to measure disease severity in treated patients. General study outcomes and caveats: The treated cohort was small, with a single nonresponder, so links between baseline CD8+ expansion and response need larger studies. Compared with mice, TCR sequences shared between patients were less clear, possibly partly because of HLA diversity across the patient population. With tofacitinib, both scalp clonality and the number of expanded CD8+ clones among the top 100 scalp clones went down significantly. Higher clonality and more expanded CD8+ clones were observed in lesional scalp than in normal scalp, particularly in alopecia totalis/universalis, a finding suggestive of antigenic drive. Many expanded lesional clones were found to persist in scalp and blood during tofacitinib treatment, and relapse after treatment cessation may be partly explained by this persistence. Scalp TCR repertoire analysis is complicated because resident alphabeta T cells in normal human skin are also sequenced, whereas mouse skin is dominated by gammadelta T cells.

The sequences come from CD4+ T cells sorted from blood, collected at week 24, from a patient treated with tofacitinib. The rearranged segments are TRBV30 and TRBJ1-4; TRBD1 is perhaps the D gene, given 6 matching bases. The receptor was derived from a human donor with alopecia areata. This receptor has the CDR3 CAWSLTGMANEKLFF. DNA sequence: TGTGCCTGGAGCCTAACAGGGATGGCTAATGAAAAACTGTTTTTT.